One sample yielded the 25 T cell receptor beta chains listed below, sequenced in a study of blood T cells in healthy people across ages (dated by TCRdb to the mid-2010s). Receptor amplification or capture employed 5' RACE. For sequencing, an Illumina HiSeq 2500 was employed. A second roughly 6 to 11 cycle PCR used a sample-barcoded 5' primer and a J-beta primer mix. Using fastp at Q25 and MiXCR, TCRdb reprocessed the public reads and kept productive beta chains. Each record represents a unique CDR3 protein, reported with the most common genes and DNA among its rows. This sample is represented by under 1,000,000 distinct CDR3 sequences; more than 35% of them were singletons. The ten largest clonotypes hold 15% to 20% of the sample. The sample taken for sequencing was blood. The receptors here all came from a man older than 75 in good health.

This clonotype ranks as medium-sized. The chain's CDR3 is CASSSPGLRGYNEQFF. The CDR3 nucleotides are TGCGCCAGCAGCTCTCCGGGACTACGGGGCTACAATGAGCAGTTCTTC. The chain recombines TRBV5-1 with TRBJ2-1, with TRBD2 matching over 7 bases. Trimming cost V 3 bases and J 3 bases; bases outside gene matches: 9. CDR3 length: 16 amino acids. In germline, CDR1 is SGHRS, CDR2 YFSETQ.

The J gene is TRBJ2-1, the V gene TRBV5-5; 16 nucleotides match TRBD2. V lost 5 bases to trimming and J lost 6 bases; unmatched junction nucleotides: 11. Germline lookup yields CDR1 SGHKS and CDR2 YYEKEE (reference sequence). This CDR3 is 18 amino acids long. The CDR3 reads CASSLRGTSGGAFNEQFF. The CDR3 region has the DNA TGTGCCAGCAGTTTGAGGGGGACTAGCGGGGGGGCCTTCAATGAGCAGTTCTTC.

CDR3 protein: CASTHLDRAQETQYF. CDR3 DNA: TGTGCCAGCACCCACCTGGACAGGGCCCAAGAGACCCAGTACTTC. This chain connects TRBV6-2 or TRBV6-3 to TRBJ2-5; 8 bases map to TRBD1. V dropped 7 bases and J dropped 1; count of bases not matched to a gene: 8. The germline V gene has CDR1 MNHEY and CDR2 SVGEGT. The CDR3 contains 15 residues.

The chain couples TRBV20-1 to TRBJ2-7, with TRBD2 matching 7 bases. Germline loops: CDR1 DFQATT, CDR2 SNEGSKA (reference sequence). The CDR3 sequence is 14 residues long. The CDR3 sequence is CSAPPSGGTYEQYF. The CDR3, as DNA: TGCAGCGCTCCTCCGTCGGGGGGTACCTACGAGCAGTACTTC.

The chain joins TRBV6-2 or TRBV6-3 to TRBJ1-5, with 11 bases lining up with TRBD1. The CDR3 loop spans 18 amino acids. Per the germline V gene, CDR1 is MNHEY and CDR2 is SVGEGT. V gave up 5 bases and J gave up 4 bases; unmatched junction bases: 13. Here the CDR3 DNA reads TGTGCCAGCAGTCCCGGACAGGGGGCGTGGGGTTCTAATCAGCCCCAGCATTTT. Encoded protein: CASSPGQGAWGSNQPQHF.

The chain uses TRBV11-2 and TRBJ2-7; TRBD1 aligns across 7 bases. Germline V gives CDR1 SGHAT, CDR2 FQNNGV. Losses at the gene ends were 5 bases for V and 4 bases for J; bases not matched to a gene: 8. The CDR3 runs to 14 residues. CDR3 sequence (DNA): TGTGCCAGCAGCGGTCCCGGGACAGCTTACGAGCAGTACTTC. Protein: CASSGPGTAYEQYF.

The table lists this clonotype with a few counts. The DNA of the CDR3 is TGTGCCAGCAGCGTGCGACAGGGGGTCGGATCGGGTGAGCAGTTCTTC. This gives the protein CASSVRQGVGSGEQFF. This sequence joins TRBV9 and TRBJ2-1; the match to TRBD1 covers 9 bases. The CDR3 sequence is 16 residues long. The ends lost 2 bases at V and 9 bases at J; junction bases unmatched: 12. Looked up from germline, CDR1 is SGDLS and CDR2 is YYNGEE.

The sample holds a few counts of this clonotype. The J gene is TRBJ2-7, the V gene TRBV5-1, with TRBD2 matching over 9 bases. CDR3 length: 16 amino acids. V lost 3 bases, J lost 2 bases, and 9 bases stayed unmatched. CDR1 is SGHRS and CDR2 is YFSETQ in the germline V gene. CDR3 sequence (DNA): TGCGCCAGCAGCTCCGCCGTGACTAGCGGCCCCTACGAGCAGTACTTC. Its protein product is CASSSAVTSGPYEQYF.

CDR3: CASKIGTSGSNEQFF. As DNA, the CDR3 is TGTGCCAGCAAAATCGGGACTAGCGGGAGCAATGAGCAGTTCTTC. The gene calls are TRBV6-5 and TRBJ2-1; 14 bases are a match to TRBD2. With V trimmed by 7 bases and J by 6 bases, 5 bases remained unmatched. CDR1 and CDR2 from the germline V gene are MNHEY and SVGAGI. CDR3 size: 15 residues.

V usage is TRBV15 and J usage is TRBJ2-6; the D gene is possibly TRBD1 (5 bases). CDR1 is LNHNV and CDR2 is YYDKDF in the germline V gene (reference sequence). This CDR3 is built from 15 residues. Trimming left V 1 base short and J 2 bases short, with 6 bases between. In DNA, the CDR3 is TGTGCCACCAGCAGAGTCAGGGCTGGGGCCAACGTCCTGACTTTC. It specifies CATSRVRAGANVLTF.

This clonotype was counted a few times. The chain combines TRBV15 with TRBJ1-2, with D unclear. Germline V gives CDR1 LNHNV, CDR2 YYDKDF (reference sequence). The CDR3 contains 15 residues. Trimming stripped 4 bases from V and 6 bases from J, with 18 bases between. CDR3: CATSTPGLLQDGYTF. Written as DNA, the CDR3 is TGTGCCACCAGCACCCCGGGCCTTCTTCAGGATGGCTACACCTTC. The whole variable domain, filled in from reference TRBV15 and TRBJ1-2, reads DAMVIQNPRYQVTQFGKPVTLSCSQTLNHNVMYWYQQKSSQAPKLLFHYYDKDFNNEADTPDNFQSRRPNTSFCFLDIRSPGLGDTAMYLCATSTPGLLQDGYTFGSGTRLTVV.

This clonotype occurred many times. The V and J genes are TRBV20-1 and TRBJ2-7; the match to TRBD1 covers 12 bases. Germline CDR1 and CDR2: DFQATT and SNEGSKA (reference sequence). V gave up 6 bases and J gave up 4 bases; unmatched junction bases: 10. The CDR3 runs 15 residues. CDR3 nucleotide sequence: TGCAGTGCCGACCCCGGGACAGGGGGCTCTTACGAGCAGTACTTC. As protein: CSADPGTGGSYEQYF.

On this clonotype itself: Mismatch with germline at one junction end may stem from a read error. The chain recombines TRBV7-2 with TRBJ1-6; 8 bases map to TRBD1. This CDR3 has 15 amino acids. The germline CDR1 and CDR2 sequences are SGHTA and FQGNSA. The CDR3 coding sequence is TGTGCCAGCGGCTTAGGGGGACAGGTTAATTCACCCCTCCACTTT. This sequence encodes CASGLGGQVNSPLHF.

This rearrangement joins TRBV10-3 to TRBJ2-5; D is uncertain. Germline V gene lookup returns CDR1 ENHRY and CDR2 SYGVKD. V lost 8 bases, J lost 1 base, and 17 bases lay in between. This CDR3 region has 15 residues. The CDR3 bases are TGTGCCATCGGGGTTTCAAAGGTTGGCCAAGAGACCCAGTACTTC. Translation: CAIGVSKVGQETQYF.

This clonotype was counted ten times or more. The chain combines TRBV5-1 with TRBJ2-5; D uncertain. Trimming stripped 3 bases from V and 4 bases from J, with 16 bases between. From germline, CDR1 is SGHRS and CDR2 YFSETQ. The CDR3 spans 15 residues. In DNA form, the CDR3 reads TGCGCCAGCAGCTCGGCAAATATGGGGATAGAGACCCAGTACTTC. As protein: CASSSANMGIETQYF.

The CDR3, as DNA: TGTGCCAGCAGGCAACCCGGGCGGGAGATAAAGTCTAACTATGGCTACACCTTC. Encoded protein: CASRQPGREIKSNYGYTF. The chain is built from TRBV11-2 and TRBJ1-2; D is ambiguous. The CDR3 length is 18 residues. Looked up from germline, CDR1 is SGHAT and CDR2 is FQNNGV. V lost 6 bases and J 0 bases, leaving 23 bases between the germline ends. Variable domain in full (rest from reference TRBV11-2 and TRBJ1-2): EAGVAQSPRYKIIEKRQSVAFWCNPISGHATLYWYQQILGQGPKLLIQFQNNGVVDDSQLPKDRFSAERLKGVDSTLKIQPAKLEDSAVYLCASRQPGREIKSNYGYTFGSGTRLTVV.

This clonotype was seen more than once but under ten times. The chain uses TRBV6-6 and TRBJ2-7; TRBD1 aligns across 9 bases. The ends lost 5 bases at V and 7 bases at J; junction bases unmatched: 9. Per germline, CDR1 MNHNY and CDR2 SVGAGI (reference sequence). The CDR3 runs 14 residues. CDR3 nucleotides: TGTGCCAGCAGTCCTACAGGGACAGGGTTTGAGCAGTACTTC. This translates into CASSPTGTGFEQYF.

The chain combines TRBV2 with TRBJ2-3; 8 bases map to TRBD1. The CDR3 runs to 15 residues. After removal of 6 bases from V and 3 bases from J, the junction contained 8 bases not matched to a gene. CDR1 and CDR2 from the germline V gene are SNHLY and FYNNEI. CDR3 amino acids: CASRGDRMGTDTQYF. For the CDR3, the DNA is TGTGCCAGCAGGGGGGACAGGATGGGTACAGATACGCAGTATTTT. Looking up the rest from reference TRBV2 and TRBJ2-3 gives the full variable domain: EPEVTQTPSHQVTQMGQEVILRCVPISNHLYFYWYRQILGQKVEFLVSFYNNEISEKSEIFDDQFSVERPDGSNFTLKIRSTKLEDSAMYFCASRGDRMGTDTQYFGPGTRLTVL.

J is TRBJ2-3 and V is TRBV12-3 or TRBV12-4; no reliable D call. This CDR3 region has 17 residues. The germline V and J ends were trimmed by 6 bases and 4 bases, with 23 bases remaining between them. CDR3 loop: CASRSLGSPKRADTQYF. As DNA, the CDR3 is TGTGCCAGCAGATCCTTGGGATCTCCAAAAAGGGCAGATACGCAGTATTTT.

This clonotype was recorded once. The chain couples TRBV6-1 to TRBJ2-7; a weak D match, TRBD2 (5 bases). The CDR3 has 13 amino acids. CDR1 MNHNS and CDR2 SASEGT come from the germline V gene. The ends were cut back, 6 bases at V and 5 bases at J, with 14 bases in the middle. The CDR3 DNA is TGTGCCAGCAGGGAGGCCCCAACCAACGAGCAGTACTTC. Translation gives CASREAPTNEQYF.

The chain couples TRBV5-6 to TRBJ2-5, with TRBD2 as a possible D gene (5 bases). The length of the CDR3 is 15 residues. The germline CDR1 and CDR2 sequences are SGHDT and YYEEEE. V lost 1 base, J lost 1 base, and 11 bases lay in between. The DNA of the CDR3 is TGTGCCAGCAGCTTGTCCCTAGCCTCCCAAGAGACCCAGTACTTC. Residues: CASSLSLASQETQYF.

This chain joins TRBV7-2 and TRBJ2-5; 7 nucleotides agree with TRBD2. Near its end, the DNA agrees better with TRBJ2-7, so the J call may be wrong. The CDR3 consists of 13 residues. CDR1 is SGHTA and CDR2 is FQGNSA in the germline V gene. The CDR3 protein is CASSRDYCYEQYF. The CDR3 coding sequence is TGTGCCAGCAGCCGGGACTACTGCTACGAGCAGTACTTC.

The chain employs TRBV7-8 and TRBJ2-3, with 12 bases matching TRBD2. Germline V gene lookup returns CDR1 SGHVS and CDR2 FQNEAQ. Trimming removed 1 base from V and 4 bases from J; junction bases left unmatched: 6. This CDR3 has 17 amino acids. The CDR3 DNA reads as TGTGCCAGCAGCTTAGTAACTAGCGGGAGGTTGGCAGATACGCAGTATTTT. This translates into CASSLVTSGRLADTQYF. Filled out from reference TRBV7-8 and TRBJ2-3, the complete variable domain reads GAGVSQSPRYKVAKRGQDVALRCDPISGHVSLFWYQQALGQGPEFLTYFQNEAQLDKSGLPSDRFFAERPEGSVSTLKIQRTQQEDSAVYLCASSLVTSGRLADTQYFGPGTRLTVL.

The chain recombines TRBV9 with TRBJ2-2; D is perhaps TRBD1 (6 bases). Trimming took off 4 bases at V and 0 bases at J, with 13 bases between the two ends. This CDR3 has 16 residues. Germline values: CDR1 SGDLS, CDR2 YYNGEE. This chain's CDR3 is CASSSYGQSNTGELFF. CDR3 nucleotides: TGTGCCAGCAGCTCCTACGGACAGTCGAACACCGGGGAGCTGTTTTTT.

The chain employs TRBV29-1 and TRBJ2-2, with unresolved D. V was cut by 4 bases and J by 6 bases, with 12 bases left in between. Germline V CDR1 and CDR2: SQVTM, ANQGSEA. The CDR3 runs to 13 residues. The CDR3 region is CSVAWQRAGELFF. Here the CDR3 DNA reads TGCAGCGTTGCATGGCAGCGCGCCGGGGAGCTGTTTTTT.